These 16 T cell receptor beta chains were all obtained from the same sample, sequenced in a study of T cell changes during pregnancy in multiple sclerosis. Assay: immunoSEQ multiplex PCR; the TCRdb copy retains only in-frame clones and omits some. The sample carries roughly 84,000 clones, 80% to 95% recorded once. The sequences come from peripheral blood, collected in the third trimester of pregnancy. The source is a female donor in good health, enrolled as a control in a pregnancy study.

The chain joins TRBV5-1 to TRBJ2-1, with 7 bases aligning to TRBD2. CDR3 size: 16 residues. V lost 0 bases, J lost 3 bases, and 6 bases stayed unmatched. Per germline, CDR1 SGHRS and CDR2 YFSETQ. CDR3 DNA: TGCGCCAGCAGCTTGGTACCAGGCGGGAGCTACAATGAGCAGTTCTTC. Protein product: CASSLVPGGSYNEQFF.

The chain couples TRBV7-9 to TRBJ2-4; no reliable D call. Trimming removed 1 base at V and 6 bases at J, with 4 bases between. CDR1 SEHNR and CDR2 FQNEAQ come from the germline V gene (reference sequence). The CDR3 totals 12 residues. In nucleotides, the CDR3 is TGTGCCAGCAGCTTAGGGGCAAACATTCAGTACTTC. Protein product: CASSLGANIQYF.

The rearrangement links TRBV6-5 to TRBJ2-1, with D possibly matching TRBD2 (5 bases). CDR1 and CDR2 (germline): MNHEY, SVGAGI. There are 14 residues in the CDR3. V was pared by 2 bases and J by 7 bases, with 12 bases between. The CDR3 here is CASSYTSTRNEQFF. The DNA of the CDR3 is TGTGCCAGCAGTTACACGTCAACTAGAAATGAGCAGTTCTTC.

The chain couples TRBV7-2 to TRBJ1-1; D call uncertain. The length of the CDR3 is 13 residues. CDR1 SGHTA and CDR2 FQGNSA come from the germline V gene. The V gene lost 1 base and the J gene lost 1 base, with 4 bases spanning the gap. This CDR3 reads CASSLGQNTEAFF. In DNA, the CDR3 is TGTGCCAGCAGCTTAGGGCAGAACACTGAAGCTTTCTTT.

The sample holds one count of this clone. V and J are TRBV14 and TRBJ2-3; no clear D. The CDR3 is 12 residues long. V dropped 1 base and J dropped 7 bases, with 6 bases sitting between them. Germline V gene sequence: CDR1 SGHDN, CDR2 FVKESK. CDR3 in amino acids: CASSQASHTQYF. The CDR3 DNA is TGTGCCAGCAGCCAAGCGTCCCATACGCAGTATTTT.

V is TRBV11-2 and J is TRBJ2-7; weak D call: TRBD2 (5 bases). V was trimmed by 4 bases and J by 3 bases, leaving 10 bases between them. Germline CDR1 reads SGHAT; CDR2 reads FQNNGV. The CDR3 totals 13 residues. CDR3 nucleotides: TGTGCCAGCAGCTCCCTCCGGGGCTACGAGCAGTACTTC. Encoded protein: CASSSLRGYEQYF.

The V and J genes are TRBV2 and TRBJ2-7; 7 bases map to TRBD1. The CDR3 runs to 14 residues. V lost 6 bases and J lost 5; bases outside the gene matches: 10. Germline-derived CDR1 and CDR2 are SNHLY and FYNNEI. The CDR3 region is CASSGRTGGNEQYF. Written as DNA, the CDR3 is TGTGCCAGCAGCGGAAGGACAGGAGGCAACGAGCAGTACTTC.

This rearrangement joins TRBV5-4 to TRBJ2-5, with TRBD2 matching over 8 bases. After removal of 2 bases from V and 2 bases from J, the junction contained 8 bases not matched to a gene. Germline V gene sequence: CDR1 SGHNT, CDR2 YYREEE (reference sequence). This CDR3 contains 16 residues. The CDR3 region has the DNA TGTGCCAGCAGCTTAGTCAGCGGGAGTGGTCAAGAGACCCAGTACTTC. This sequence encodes CASSLVSGSGQETQYF.

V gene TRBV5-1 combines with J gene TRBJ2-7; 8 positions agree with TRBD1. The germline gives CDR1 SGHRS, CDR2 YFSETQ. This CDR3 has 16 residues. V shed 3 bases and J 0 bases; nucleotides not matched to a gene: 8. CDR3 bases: TGCGCCAGCAGCTCACATCCCGACAGGGGCTCCTACGAGCAGTACTTC. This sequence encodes CASSSHPDRGSYEQYF.

In DNA, the CDR3 is TGTGCCAGCAGCTTGAGGCGGGTCTACGAGCAGTACTTC. This encodes CASSLRRVYEQYF. V and J are TRBV5-6 and TRBJ2-7; TRBD2 is a possible D gene (5 bases). V gave up 1 base and J gave up 3 bases, with 8 bases separating them. The CDR3 consists of 13 residues. CDR1 is SGHDT and CDR2 is YYEEEE in the germline V gene.

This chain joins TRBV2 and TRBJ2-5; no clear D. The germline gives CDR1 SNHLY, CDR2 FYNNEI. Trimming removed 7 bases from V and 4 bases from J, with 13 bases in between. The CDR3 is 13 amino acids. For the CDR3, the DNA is TGTGCCAGCAACATGGAGCACGGAGAGACCCAGTACTTC. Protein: CASNMEHGETQYF.

Here the CDR3 DNA reads TGCGCCAGCAGCCAGACGTCCGGGCTAGCTTTCTACGAGCAGTACTTC. Its protein product is CASSQTSGLAFYEQYF. The chain links TRBV4-1 to TRBJ2-7, with a possible D match to TRBD2 (5 bases). Germline CDR1 is MGHRA and CDR2 is YSYEKL. The V gene lost 3 bases and the J gene lost 3 bases, with 18 bases spanning the gap. CDR3 length: 16 residues.

The DNA for the CDR3 is TGTGCCATCAGTGAGTCCCCTAGCACGGGGAACACCGGGGAGCTGTTTTTT. Protein: CAISESPSTGNTGELFF. This chain connects TRBV10-3 to TRBJ2-2; tentatively, D is TRBD2 (5 bases). There are 17 residues in the CDR3. Germline-derived CDR1 and CDR2 are ENHRY and SYGVKD. The V gene lost 0 bases and the J gene lost 1 base, with 12 bases spanning the gap.

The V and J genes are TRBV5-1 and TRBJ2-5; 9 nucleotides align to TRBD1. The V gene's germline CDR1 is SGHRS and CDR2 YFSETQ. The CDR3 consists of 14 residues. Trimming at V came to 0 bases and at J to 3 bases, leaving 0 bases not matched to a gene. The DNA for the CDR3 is TGCGCCAGCAGCTTGGGGACAGGGGAAGAGACCCAGTACTTC. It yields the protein CASSLGTGEETQYF.

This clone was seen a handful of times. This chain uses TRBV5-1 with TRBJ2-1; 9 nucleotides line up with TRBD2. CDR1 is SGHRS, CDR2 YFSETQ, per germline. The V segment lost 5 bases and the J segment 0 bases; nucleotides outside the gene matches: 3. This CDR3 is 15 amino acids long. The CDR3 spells CASRSGRSSYNEQFF. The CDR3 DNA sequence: TGCGCCAGCAGGAGCGGGAGGAGCTCCTACAATGAGCAGTTCTTC.

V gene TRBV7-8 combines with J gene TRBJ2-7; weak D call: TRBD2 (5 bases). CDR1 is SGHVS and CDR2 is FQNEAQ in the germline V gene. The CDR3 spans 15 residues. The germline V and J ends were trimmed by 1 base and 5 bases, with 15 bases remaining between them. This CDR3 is CASSLVGGGQNEQYF. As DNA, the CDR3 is TGTGCCAGCAGCTTAGTAGGAGGAGGCCAGAACGAGCAGTACTTC.